The T cell receptor (beta chain) described here comes from a study of HIV-infected patients and healthy controls. CDR3 length: 15 amino acids. CDR1 is SGHRS, CDR2 YFSETQ, per germline. Trimming took 0 bases from V and 8 from J, leaving 15 bases between them. cDNA was made from approximately 0.55 ug RNA using alpha and beta constant primers. Using multiplexing indices, alpha and beta chain libraries were generated apart by chain-specific third strand synthesis. In TCRdb, the 5' RACE reads were re-called with MiXCR into one record per CDR3 protein. The data hold under 15,000 distinct CDR3 sequences, with less than 6.5% observed a single time. All unsorted peripheral T cells were captured because whole blood was used without fractionation.

The chain couples TRBV5-1 to TRBJ2-1, with a possible D match to TRBD1 (6 bases). This clonotype was sampled from an adult in good health. Sequenced input: blood. The CDR3 region is CASSLGQGRQYEQFF. The DNA for the CDR3 is TGCGCCAGCAGCTTGGGGCAGGGGCGGCAATATGAGCAGTTCTTC.